These 18 T cell receptor beta chains were all obtained from the same sample, sequenced in a study of T cells in Graves' hyperthyroidism and ophthalmopathy (dated by TCRdb to the late 2010s). The library was obtained by multiplex PCR. The sequencer listed for this sample is Illumina HiSeq 2000. TCR beta CDR3 regions were amplified from RNA transcripts. The first round of RT-PCR for the TCR CDR3 was performed with the HTBI primer set and the Qiagen OneStep RT-PCR kit. TCRdb itself trimmed the public reads at Q25 with fastp, ran MiXCR and retained productive beta chains. One record per CDR3 amino acid sequence lists the most common genes and DNA. The table for this sample lists hundreds of thousands of distinct CDR3 sequences; less than 25% of them were counted only once. Of the sample, around 47% falls within the top ten clones. What was sequenced was blood. Receptor source: a woman between 65 and 79 years old with Graves' ophthalmopathy.

The chain joins TRBV9 to TRBJ2-2; 7 bases are a match to TRBD2. V gave up 0 bases and J gave up 3 bases; unmatched junction bases: 5. This CDR3 has 16 amino acids. The germline V gene has CDR1 SGDLS and CDR2 YYNGEE. CDR3 region: CASSVGASGHTGELFF. CDR3 DNA: TGTGCCAGCAGCGTAGGCGCTAGCGGTCACACCGGGGAGCTGTTTTTT.

This clonotype was picked up many times. The rearrangement uses TRBV2 and TRBJ2-1, with TRBD1 matching over 7 bases. V trimming: 5 bases; J trimming: 4 bases; junction bases outside the gene matches: 5. Germline CDR1 is SNHLY and CDR2 is FYNNEI. There are 14 residues in the CDR3. In nucleotides, the CDR3 is TGTGCCAGCAGTCCGGGACAGAGTTACAATGAGCAGTTCTTC. Translation gives CASSPGQSYNEQFF.

This clonotype has more than one count but fewer than ten. The chain recombines TRBV20-1 with TRBJ2-4, with 8 bases aligning to TRBD2. CDR1 and CDR2 from the germline V gene are DFQATT and SNEGSKA (reference sequence). The CDR3 runs to 12 residues. With V trimmed by 6 bases and J by 8 bases, 6 bases remained unmatched. CDR3 DNA sequence: TGCAGTGCCCATCTCGGGGGGGACATTCAGTACTTC. Its protein product is CSAHLGGDIQYF.

In this sample, this clonotype turned up a few times. The CDR3 nucleotides read TGCGCCAGCAGCCAAGTCCTCTGGAACAGCGCGGGCGAGCAGTACTTC. Encoded protein: CASSQVLWNSAGEQYF. J is TRBJ2-7 and V is TRBV4-3; TRBD2 might be the D (5 bases). From germline, CDR1 is LGHNA and CDR2 YSLEER. Trimming removed 1 base from V and 6 bases from J, with 19 bases in between. The CDR3 is made up of 16 amino acids.

The V call is TRBV29-1, the J call TRBJ2-7; 15 bases agree with TRBD2. CDR3 length: 15 amino acids. Germline loops: CDR1 SQVTM, CDR2 ANQGSEA. V shed 6 bases, J shed 6 bases, and the junction held 9 bases outside the gene matches. The CDR3 coding sequence is TGCAGCGTGAGGGGGGGACTAGCGGGAGGCCCCGAGCAGTACTTC. Protein sequence: CSVRGGLAGGPEQYF.

This chain uses TRBV20-1 with TRBJ1-2; TRBD1 agrees at 9 bases. Germline assignment: CDR1 DFQATT and CDR2 SNEGSKA (reference sequence). The ends lost 3 bases at V and 2 bases at J; junction bases unmatched: 4. The CDR3 covers 14 residues. CDR3: CSARGDRANYGYTF. For the CDR3, the DNA is TGCAGTGCTAGGGGGGACAGGGCGAACTATGGCTACACCTTC.

This clonotype appeared many times. Its ends do not fully match the called genes, so a read error is possible. The chain employs TRBV6-2 or TRBV6-3 and TRBJ2-2; possibly TRBD2 for D (6 bases). Germline V gives CDR1 MNHEY, CDR2 SVGEGT. CDR3 length: 14 amino acids. The CDR3 region has the DNA TGCTCCAGCCGGAGGGCAGCGAACACCGGGGAGCTGTTTTTT. Its protein product is CSSRRAANTGELFF.

This chain connects TRBV19 to TRBJ1-1; D not certain. Germline V lookup: CDR1 LNHDA, CDR2 SQIVND (reference sequence). V was clipped by 0 bases and J by 5 bases, with 7 bases between them. The CDR3 has 13 amino acids. The CDR3 DNA reads TGTGCCAGTAGTATAGAAGGGAATACTGAAGCTTTCTTT. Amino acids: CASSIEGNTEAFF.

Here the CDR3 DNA reads TGTGCCAGCAGACTTATGGGGGGACAGTTGAACACCGGGGAGCTGTTTTTT. Protein sequence: CASRLMGGQLNTGELFF. The chain joins TRBV12-3 or TRBV12-4 to TRBJ2-2; D perhaps matches TRBD1 (7 bases). The germline V and J ends were trimmed by 6 bases and 1 base, with 18 bases remaining between them. This CDR3 region has 17 residues.

V is TRBV29-1 and J is TRBJ2-3, with 8 bases fitting TRBD1. This CDR3 is 12 amino acids long. V lost 6 bases and J lost 1; bases outside the gene matches: 0. CDR1 and CDR2 from the germline V gene are SQVTM and ANQGSEA. The CDR3 region is CSVGQGTDTQYF. As DNA, the CDR3 is TGCAGCGTGGGACAGGGCACAGATACGCAGTATTTT.

A few counts support this clonotype. J is TRBJ2-1 and V is TRBV14; D is possibly TRBD1 (6 bases). CDR1 and CDR2 from the germline V gene are SGHDN and FVKESK. The CDR3 loop spans 13 amino acids. V lost 0 bases and J 13 bases, leaving 13 bases between the germline ends. DNA for the CDR3: TGTGCCAGCAGCCAAGATGTGGACAGAATACAGTTCTTC. This sequence encodes CASSQDVDRIQFF.

This clonotype was seen repeatedly, ten times or more. CDR3: CASGGDRGYEQYF. CDR3 in DNA: TGTGCCAGCGGGGGGGACAGGGGCTACGAGCAGTACTTC. The chain has TRBV7-8 and TRBJ2-7, with 10 bases identical to TRBD1. The length of the CDR3 is 13 residues. The junction had 4 bases not matched to a gene; V was cut back by 8 bases and J by 3 bases. Per germline, CDR1 SGHVS and CDR2 FQNEAQ.

This clonotype has only a few counts. The gene calls are TRBV12-3 or TRBV12-4 and TRBJ2-7; D gene uncertain. V dropped 3 bases and J dropped 12 bases, with 15 bases sitting between them. CDR3 length: 12 amino acids. The CDR3 here is CASSLVHSVPYF. For the CDR3, the DNA is TGTGCCAGCAGTTTGGTTCATTCTGTTCCGTACTTC.

This clonotype was seen repeatedly, ten times or more. CDR3 coding DNA: TGTGCCAGCAGCAAGGACCGGGACACTGAAGCTTTCTTT. It codes for CASSKDRDTEAFF. The rearrangement joins TRBV2 to TRBJ1-1; D not resolved. Trimming removed 6 bases at V and 3 bases at J, with 11 bases between. Germline CDR1 and CDR2: SNHLY and FYNNEI. The CDR3 totals 13 residues.

This clonotype occurred many times. The chain combines TRBV7-2 with TRBJ1-2; 10 nucleotides agree with TRBD1. The ends lost 0 bases at V and 8 bases at J; junction bases unmatched: 3. The germline V gene has CDR1 SGHTA and CDR2 FQGNSA. CDR3 size: 14 residues. CDR3 sequence (DNA): TGTGCCAGCAGCTTAGCGGGACAGGGGCAGGGCTACACCTTC. Translation gives CASSLAGQGQGYTF.

This rearrangement joins TRBV4-3 to TRBJ1-1, with no clear D. V lost 0 bases and J 1 base, leaving 12 bases between the germline ends. The CDR3 has 16 residues. Germline-derived CDR1 and CDR2 are LGHNA and YSLEER. This chain's CDR3 is CASSQDSRTENTEAFF. The CDR3 DNA reads TGCGCCAGCAGCCAAGACTCCCGAACGGAGAACACTGAAGCTTTCTTT.

To note about this clonotype: No conserved phenylalanine or tryptophan is present at the end of the CDR3, so a read error is the likely explanation. In nucleotides, the CDR3 is TGTGCCACCAGCAGACAACAGATTAGCAATCAGCCCCAGCATTCT. Encoded protein: CATSRQQISNQPQHS. The chain combines TRBV15 with TRBJ1-5; D not certain. There are 15 residues in the CDR3. Trimming shortened V by 2 bases and J by 0 bases, and 8 bases separated the two germline ends. CDR1 and CDR2 from the germline V gene are LNHNV and YYDKDF (reference sequence).

This clonotype was counted only a few times. The chain couples TRBV20-1 to TRBJ2-7, with 8 bases identical to TRBD1. The V segment lost 6 bases and the J segment 2 bases; nucleotides outside the gene matches: 15. From germline, CDR1 is DFQATT and CDR2 SNEGSKA (reference sequence). The length of the CDR3 is 16 residues. CDR3 sequence reads: CSASYPGTGFTYEQYF. In DNA, the CDR3 is TGCAGTGCCTCCTACCCCGGGACAGGCTTCACCTACGAGCAGTACTTC.